This paragraph covers one TCR beta chain sequence. What it binds is not known. The assay was immunoSEQ multiplex PCR, and TCRdb's table has in-frame clones only and misses some. The sample includes roughly 69,000 clones, about four fifths of them seen just once. In germline, CDR1 is LGHNA, CDR2 YSLEER. The CDR3 length is 17 residues. The sample originates from a study of OX40 agonist ivuxolimab in advanced cancers. Background on the study: Ivuxolimab, an antibody acting as an agonist of OX40 (CD134), was used to treat patients. Study results and caveats: Fewer expanded clones were found on average in CD4+ than in CD8+ T cells. Clonal expansion by week 6 occurred in CD4+ and CD8+ blood T cells (at 0.1 to 3.0 mg/kg). Some patients without response likewise showed low normalized clonal expansion.

Specimen: CD4+ or CD8+ T cells sorted from blood, collected in a trial of the OX40 agonist ivuxolimab. The V call is TRBV4-3, the J call TRBJ2-5, with D maybe TRBD2 (6 bases). The DNA matches TRBJ2-7 better at its end, which makes the J call doubtful. The TCR was taken from an adult with an advanced solid tumor such as melanoma, head and neck, liver or kidney cancer. The chain's CDR3 is CASSQDWGGTSSYEQYF. CDR3 in DNA: TGCGCCAGCAGCCAGGACTGGGGCGGGACGAGCTCCTACGAGCAGTACTTC.